The 19 T cell receptor beta chains given below trace back to one sample, sequenced in a study of type 1 regulatory T cells. One entry per CDR3 protein, called by TCRdb with MiXCR from the reads. The table has over 55,000 distinct CDR3 sequences, 50% to 70% seen once. No cognate antigen is known for these TCRs. The sample consisted of cultured T cells, either the whole culture or a sorted T cell fraction (not recorded which). As for subset: Tr1-enriched cell product generated in vitro against host alloantigens. The receptors were sampled from a human donor in good health.

This sequence joins TRBV6-2 or TRBV6-3 and TRBJ2-1; 7 bases are a match to TRBD2. Per the germline V gene, CDR1 is MNHEY and CDR2 is SVGEGT. The CDR3 length is 17 residues. The trim removed 5 bases at V and 0 bases at J, leaving 10 bases unmatched. CDR3 DNA sequence: TGTGCCAGCAGTCCTAGCGGAATTCAATACTCCTACAATGAGCAGTTCTTC. Its protein is CASSPSGIQYSYNEQFF.

The chain has TRBV19 and TRBJ2-7, with 8 bases aligning to TRBD2. The V gene's germline CDR1 is LNHDA and CDR2 SQIVND (reference sequence). Unmatched junction bases numbered 13, after V lost 7 bases and J lost 5 bases. This CDR3 has 15 residues. CDR3 sequence reads: CASMDPAGGLDEQYF. The CDR3 DNA follows: TGTGCCAGTATGGATCCCGCGGGAGGTCTCGACGAGCAGTACTTC.

There are a few counts of this clonotype. The chain carries TRBV5-1 and TRBJ2-3, with 7 bases identical to TRBD2. CDR1 is SGHRS, CDR2 YFSETQ, per germline. The CDR3 totals 14 residues. Losses at the gene ends were 5 bases for V and 2 bases for J; bases not matched to a gene: 5. This CDR3 is CASSVTSDTDTQYF. The CDR3 nucleotides read TGCGCCAGCAGTGTAACTAGCGACACAGATACGCAGTATTTT.

The J gene is TRBJ2-3, the V gene TRBV7-2; D is perhaps TRBD2 (6 bases). The CDR3 runs 15 residues. Germline V gene lookup returns CDR1 SGHTA and CDR2 FQGNSA. V was cut by 2 bases and J by 4 bases, with 13 bases left in between. The CDR3 nucleotides read TGTGCCAGCAGCTTAAAGTTGGGAGGCTCAGATACGCAGTATTTT. Translating gives CASSLKLGGSDTQYF.

This clonotype was counted between two and nine times. The chain is built from TRBV6-2 or TRBV6-3 and TRBJ2-6, with a possible D match to TRBD2 (6 bases). V gave up 6 bases and J gave up 4 bases, with 19 bases separating them. CDR1 MNHEY and CDR2 SVGEGT come from the germline V gene. This CDR3 comprises 17 residues. CDR3 coding DNA: TGTGCCAGCAGACCCCATTTGACTAGTGACGGGGCCAACGTCCTGACTTTC. Translated: CASRPHLTSDGANVLTF.

This rearrangement joins TRBV4-1 to TRBJ2-7, with a possible D match to TRBD2 (6 bases). This CDR3 region has 14 residues. The V and J ends lost 6 bases and 3 bases respectively, with 15 bases between them. Germline loops: CDR1 MGHRA, CDR2 YSYEKL. DNA for the CDR3: TGCGCCAGCAGGGCCGATCCGGGACTCTACGAGCAGTACTTC. Amino acids: CASRADPGLYEQYF.

In this sample, this clonotype turned up a few times. Germline is not matched at one junction end, which may reflect a read error. The rearrangement joins TRBV5-4 to TRBJ1-2; D is undetermined. The germline V gene has CDR1 SGHNT and CDR2 YYREEE (reference sequence). The CDR3 runs to 12 residues. Written as DNA, the CDR3 is TGTGCCAGCAGCTTGCGTAACGATGGCTACACCTTC. As protein: CASSLRNDGYTF.

In its sample, this clonotype was seen a few times. Being one base from a much bigger clone, this may be a read error. V gene TRBV3-1 combines with J gene TRBJ2-4, with D hard to call. The V end was cut by 4 bases, the J end by 0 bases, with 4 bases between. Germline V CDR1 and CDR2: LGHDT, YNNKEL (reference sequence). There are 13 residues in the CDR3. CDR3 protein: CASSPIAKNIQYF. CDR3 in DNA: TGTGCCAGCAGCCCGATAGCCAAAAACATTCAGTACTTC.

The V gene is TRBV5-1, the J gene TRBJ1-1; D not certain. The germline CDR1 and CDR2 sequences are SGHRS and YFSETQ. This CDR3 contains 15 residues. V lost 5 bases and J 1 base, leaving 15 bases between the germline ends. CDR3 in DNA: TGCGCCAGCAGGGTGGGATTGATAGGGAACACTGAAGCTTTCTTT. It is translated as CASRVGLIGNTEAFF.

Worth noting for this clonotype: Given a much more abundant clone one base away, this may be a read error. The chain joins TRBV6-2 or TRBV6-3 to TRBJ2-7; TRBD1 aligns across 11 bases. The CDR3 has 15 residues. V gave up 5 bases and J gave up 3 bases; unmatched junction bases: 6. CDR1 MNHEY and CDR2 SVGEGT come from the germline V gene. Here the CDR3 reads CASSEAGTGGYEQYF. CDR3 sequence (DNA): TGTGCCAGCAGTGAAGCCGGGACAGGGGGCTACGAGCAGTACTTC.

This clonotype was observed a handful of times. The V call is TRBV4-1, the J call TRBJ2-1, with 14 positions matching TRBD2. With 0 bases clipped from V and 4 bases from J, the junction kept 11 bases outside the gene matches. This CDR3 is built from 20 residues. Germline CDR1 is MGHRA and CDR2 is YSYEKL. The CDR3 loop is CASSQDGAGRLAGGYNEQFF. DNA for the CDR3: TGCGCCAGCAGCCAAGATGGGGCGGGACGACTAGCGGGAGGGTACAATGAGCAGTTCTTC.

This clonotype was detected only a few times. The chain recombines TRBV27 with TRBJ1-1; TRBD1 matches 9 bases. This CDR3 is 16 amino acids long. Germline lookup yields CDR1 MNHEY and CDR2 SMNVEV (reference sequence). The V and J ends lost 4 bases and 0 bases, in that order; junction bases with no gene match: 6. The CDR3 region is CASSSWTGVVNTEAFF. CDR3 coding DNA: TGTGCCAGCAGTTCATGGACAGGGGTAGTGAACACTGAAGCTTTCTTT.

This clonotype was seen only a few times. CDR3 region: CSVKFYQANSYEQYF. Written as DNA, the CDR3 is TGCAGCGTGAAATTTTATCAGGCCAACTCCTACGAGCAGTACTTC. The chain is built from TRBV29-1 and TRBJ2-7; D is undetermined. The CDR3 spans 15 residues. V lost 6 bases and J lost 0, with 18 bases in between. From germline, CDR1 is SQVTM and CDR2 ANQGSEA.

The rearrangement joins TRBV3-1 to TRBJ2-7, with D perhaps matching TRBD2 (6 bases). Trimming took off 0 bases at V and 1 base at J, with 16 bases between the two ends. This CDR3 comprises 17 residues. Germline V gene sequence: CDR1 LGHDT, CDR2 YNNKEL (reference sequence). The CDR3 region has the DNA TGTGCCAGCAGCCAAGACACGCGGCTGGGGGGTTCCTACGAGCAGTACTTC. Translation gives CASSQDTRLGGSYEQYF.

The chain is built from TRBV10-2 and TRBJ1-4; 7 bases match TRBD1. V shed 6 bases and J 11 bases; nucleotides not matched to a gene: 9. CDR1 is WSHSY, CDR2 SAAADI, per germline. This CDR3 is 13 amino acids long. The CDR3 loop is CASSTGDWGKLFF. The CDR3 region has the DNA TGCGCCAGCAGCACAGGGGACTGGGGGAAACTGTTTTTT.

The chain has TRBV24-1 and TRBJ1-2; D gene uncertain. This CDR3 is built from 11 residues. CDR1 and CDR2 from the germline V gene are KGHDR and SFDVKD. V lost 5 bases, J lost 7 bases, and 7 bases lay in between. CDR3 nucleotides: TGTGCCACCAGTGCGGGGATTGGCTACACCTTC. Encoded protein: CATSAGIGYTF.

The chain joins TRBV5-1 to TRBJ2-4, with 16 bases matching TRBD2. Germline CDR1 is SGHRS and CDR2 is YFSETQ. With V trimmed by 5 bases and J by 0 bases, 5 bases remained unmatched. The CDR3 contains 18 residues. Written as DNA, the CDR3 is TGCGCCAGCAGTACGGGACTAGCGGGAGGGGCAGCCAAAAACATTCAGTACTTC. This gives the protein CASSTGLAGGAAKNIQYF.

V usage is TRBV15 and J usage is TRBJ2-7; 7 positions match TRBD2. This CDR3 contains 14 residues. The germline gives CDR1 LNHNV, CDR2 YYDKDF (reference sequence). V lost 5 bases and J lost 7; bases outside the gene matches: 11. The CDR3 loop is CATSPREGSREQYF. The CDR3 bases are TGTGCCACCAGCCCGAGGGAGGGGTCGAGGGAGCAGTACTTC.

In the case of this clonotype: Being one base from a much bigger clone, this may be a read error. This chain connects TRBV7-2 to TRBJ1-6; 9 bases agree with TRBD1. CDR3 length: 14 amino acids. Germline V gives CDR1 SGHTA, CDR2 FQGNSA. The DNA of the CDR3 is TGTGTCAGCAGCTTAGGACAGGGGCAATCACCCCTCCACTTT. Translating it yields CVSSLGQGQSPLHF.